The rows below give T cell receptor beta chains drawn from one sample of a study of shared clonotypes between healthy human individuals. The method was immunoSEQ multiplex PCR; TCRdb's version includes in-frame clones alone and lacks a portion of them. The profile shows roughly 600,000 clones, 98% of them singletons. The source material was naive CD8+ T cells sorted from blood. These receptors originate from a man aged 25 to 45 in good health. The CDR3 runs from the conserved cysteine through the conserved F or W. A D gene is named only where the DNA matches it firmly. Some rows mark clone size as missing; the rest say once, few, many or name a class of expanded clone.

.	.	TRBJ2-7	TRBV9	CASSLRGNIDEQYF	TGTGCCAGCAGCCTCCGGGGCAACATCGACGAGCAGTACTTC
TRBD1	.	TRBJ2-1	TRBV6-4	CASSRQGPSSYNEQFF	TGTGCCAGCAGTAGACAGGGGCCGAGCTCCTACAATGAGCAGTTCTTC
TRBD2	.	TRBJ2-7	TRBV25-1	CATEGGGSYEQYF	TGTGCCACCGAGGGCGGGGGGAGTTACGAGCAGTACTTC
.	.	TRBJ2-3	TRBV9	CASSVRSTDTQYF	TGTGCCAGCAGCGTTCGCTCCACAGATACGCAGTATTTT
.	.	TRBJ2-3	TRBV9	CASSVVAGTDTQYF	TGTGCCAGCAGCGTAGTCGCAGGGACAGATACGCAGTATTTT
TRBD1	once	TRBJ2-7	TRBV6-8	CASSYSTGQGVISYEQYF	TGTGCCAGCAGTTACTCGACTGGCCAGGGGGTGATCTCCTACGAGCAGTACTTC
.	.	TRBJ2-7	TRBV5-6	CASRRTELYEQYF	TGTGCCAGCAGACGGACAGAGCTCTACGAGCAGTACTTC
.	.	TRBJ2-1	TRBV9	CASSAIQGGPYNEQFF	TGTGCCAGCAGCGCTATACAGGGAGGACCCTACAATGAGCAGTTCTTC
.	.	TRBJ2-7	TRBV5-1	CASSPDGEDEQYF	TGCGCCAGCAGCCCTGACGGGGAAGACGAGCAGTACTTC
TRBD2	.	TRBJ2-3	TRBV9	CASSLRGLAGATQYF	TGTGCCAGCAGCCTCCGCGGACTAGCGGGAGCCACGCAGTATTTT
.	.	TRBJ1-2	TRBV9	CASRSTGSNYGYTF	TGTGCCAGCAGATCCACCGGGTCCAACTATGGCTACACCTTC
TRBD2	.	TRBJ2-7	TRBV6-1	CASSELGLAVSIYEQYF	TGTGCCAGCAGTGAATTGGGACTAGCGGTTTCTATCTACGAGCAGTACTTC
.	.	TRBJ1-2	TRBV2	CATRDYGYTF	TGTGCCACTCGGGACTATGGCTACACCTTC
.	.	TRBJ2-7	TRBV7-9	CASSTPPGYEQYF	TGTGCCAGCTCAACACCCCCCGGCTACGAGCAGTACTTC
TRBD1	.	TRBJ1-4	TRBV9	CASSVDGDSNEKLFF	TGTGCCAGCAGCGTAGATGGGGACAGTAATGAAAAACTGTTTTTT
TRBD2	.	TRBJ2-5	TRBV7-9	CASSGEASGRNMETQYF	TGTGCCAGCAGCGGAGAGGCTAGCGGGAGGAATATGGAGACCCAGTACTTC
.	.	TRBJ2-1	TRBV28	CASRSGSSYNEQFF	TGTGCCAGCAGAAGCGGAAGCTCCTACAATGAGCAGTTCTTC
.	.	TRBJ1-2	TRBV5-1	CASSLNPSYGYTF	TGCGCCAGCAGCTTGAACCCCAGCTATGGCTACACCTTC
.	.	TRBJ1-1	TRBV10-1	CASSEWVGAEAFF	TGCGCCAGCAGTGAGTGGGTGGGGGCTGAAGCTTTCTTT
.	few	TRBJ1-1	TRBV5-6	CASSFGFDTEAFF	TGTGCCAGCAGCTTCGGGTTTGACACTGAAGCTTTCTTT
TRBD1	.	TRBJ2-7	TRBV5-1	CASSLGDRKDYEQYF	TGCGCCAGCAGCTTGGGGGACAGGAAAGACTACGAGCAGTACTTC
TRBD1	.	TRBJ2-7	TRBV5-1	CASSQGQGTYEQYF	TGCGCCAGCAGCCAAGGACAGGGGACTTACGAGCAGTACTTC
.	.	TRBJ1-2	TRBV7-9	CASSLVGVDGYTF	TGTGCCAGCAGCTTAGTCGGGGTAGATGGCTACACCTTC
.	.	TRBJ2-7	TRBV9	CASSVDELNEQYF	TGTGCCAGCAGCGTGGACGAGTTGAACGAGCAGTACTTC
TRBD1	.	TRBJ1-5	TRBV6-6	CASTNGEGAANQPQHF	TGTGCCAGCACCAACGGGGAGGGGGCCGCCAATCAGCCCCAGCATTTT
.	.	TRBJ2-7	TRBV4-1	CASSQAVGGGYEQYF	TGCGCCAGCAGCCAAGCGGTGGGCGGTGGCTACGAGCAGTACTTC
TRBD2	.	TRBJ2-1	TRBV5-1	CASSLGLAGGDNEQFF	TGCGCCAGCAGCTTGGGACTAGCGGGAGGTGACAATGAGCAGTTCTTC
.	.	TRBJ1-1	TRBV29-1	CSVGRMNTEAFF	TGCAGCGTTGGGCGGATGAACACTGAAGCTTTCTTT
.	once	TRBJ2-1	TRBV2	CASSGGGGSSYNEQFF	TGTGCCAGCAGTGGGGGGGGCGGCAGCTCCTACAATGAGCAGTTCTTC
.	.	TRBJ2-1	TRBV28	CASSRGLDYNEQFF	TGTGCCAGCAGCCGCGGACTGGATTACAATGAGCAGTTCTTC
.	.	TRBJ2-2	TRBV25-1	CASSELGVSGTGELFF	TGTGCCAGCAGTGAATTGGGGGTTTCGGGCACCGGGGAGCTGTTTTTT
.	.	TRBJ1-2	TRBV27	CASSFSGPYYGYTF	TGTGCCAGCAGTTTCTCAGGCCCCTACTATGGCTACACCTTC
.	.	TRBJ2-1	TRBV19	CASSITTGLVEQFF	TGTGCCAGTAGTATAACCACAGGGTTAGTTGAGCAGTTCTTC
.	.	TRBJ2-2	TRBV4-1	CASSQTGTGELFF	TGCGCCAGCAGCCAAACAGGGACTGGGGAGCTGTTTTTT
.	.	TRBJ2-2	TRBV19	CASSLVSPGELFF	TGTGCCAGTAGTCTGGTTTCTCCCGGGGAGCTGTTTTTT
.	.	TRBJ2-2	TRBV5-1	CASSFANTGELFF	TGCGCCAGCAGCTTCGCAAACACCGGGGAGCTGTTTTTT
.	.	TRBJ1-1	TRBV5-5	CASSLGALEAFF	TGTGCCAGCAGCTTGGGGGCCCTGGAAGCTTTCTTT
TRBD2	.	TRBJ2-7	TRBV11-2	CASSLIAGGLGRGYEQYF	TGTGCCAGCAGCTTAATTGCGGGAGGGCTCGGAAGGGGCTACGAGCAGTACTTC
TRBD2	.	TRBJ2-1	TRBV27	CASSFQAGVQFF	TGTGCCAGCAGTTTCCAGGCGGGAGTGCAGTTCTTC
.	.	TRBJ2-3	TRBV7-2	CASSLVGGTTDTQYF	TGTGCCAGCAGCTTAGTGGGAGGAACCACAGATACGCAGTATTTT
.	.	TRBJ2-1	TRBV18	CASSPGIDSYNEQFF	TGTGCCAGCTCACCAGGGATTGACTCCTACAATGAGCAGTTCTTC
.	.	TRBJ2-1	TRBV6-5	CASSYSTGPINEQFF	TGTGCCAGCAGTTACTCGACGGGACCCATCAATGAGCAGTTCTTC
TRBD2	.	TRBJ2-3	TRBV6-4	CASSDSKSFQREFTDTQYF	TGTGCCAGCAGTGACTCGAAGAGTTTCCAGCGGGAGTTCACAGATACGCAGTATTTT
.	.	TRBJ2-7	TRBV6-1	CASRNRKPPFEQYF	TGTGCCAGCAGGAACAGGAAACCCCCTTTCGAGCAGTACTTC
.	.	TRBJ2-7	TRBV11-2	CASSSGLEQYF	TGTGCCAGCAGCTCTGGGTTGGAGCAGTACTTC
.	.	TRBJ2-3	TRBV9	CASSSSMGAQYF	TGTGCCAGCAGCTCGTCTATGGGTGCGCAGTATTTT
.	.	TRBJ1-1	TRBV11-2	CASSLGDSAFF	TGTGCCAGCAGCTTAGGGGATTCGGCTTTCTTT
.	.	TRBJ1-2	TRBV28	CASSSPWIDGYTF	TGTGCCAGCAGTTCCCCGTGGATCGATGGCTACACCTTC
.	.	TRBJ2-3	TRBV28	CASSFRPDTQYF	TGTGCCAGCAGTTTTAGACCAGATACGCAGTATTTT
.	.	TRBJ2-7	TRBV5-1	CASSTDRTPIYEQYF	TGCGCCAGCAGCACCGACCGTACCCCCATTTACGAGCAGTACTTC
TRBD1	once	TRBJ1-1	TRBV4-1	CASSQLGQGTTEAFF	TGCGCCAGCAGCCAGCTCGGACAGGGGACCACTGAAGCTTTCTTT
.	.	TRBJ2-1	TRBV7-9	CASTEPGSYNEQFF	TGTGCCAGCACCGAGCCGGGGTCCTACAATGAGCAGTTCTTC
TRBD1	once	TRBJ2-1	TRBV10-3	CAISESKEWTGGTYNEQFF	TGTGCCATCAGTGAGTCTAAAGAATGGACAGGGGGGACCTACAATGAGCAGTTCTTC
.	.	TRBJ2-7	TRBV9	CASSVGWGPYEQYF	TGTGCCAGCAGCGTAGGGTGGGGTCCCTACGAGCAGTACTTC
TRBD2	.	TRBJ2-7	TRBV28	CASSFGGTSGYEQYF	TGTGCCAGCAGTTTTGGGGGGACTAGCGGCTACGAGCAGTACTTC